This TCR beta chain was identified during a study of regulatory T cells in long-lasting Graves disease. Study observations and caveats: Owing to a sample size that was small, accuracy may have been reduced.

Of note for this clonotype: Antigen unknown.

The V gene's germline CDR1 is MNHNS and CDR2 SASEGT. The CDR3 consists of 13 residues. Between the trimmed V and J ends, which lost 8 bases and 4 bases, there was a span of 14 bases. The time point is: newly diagnosed GD, antithyroid drugs for less than 3 months. RNA extracted from PBMCs served as the sequencing template. Libraries of TCR beta came from iRepertoire HTBI primers plus Arm-PCR of CDR3 regions. TCRdb redid the calling of the multiplex PCR reads with MiXCR, one entry per CDR3 protein. The sample contains roughly 420,000 distinct CDR3 sequences, about a sixth of which appear only once. This sample was shared with a second study, whose subject was T cells in Graves' hyperthyroidism and ophthalmopathy. That paper notes: First-round RT-PCR of the TCR CDR3 relied on the HTBI primer set.

The TCR sequence derives from a woman between 18 and 29 years old with Graves disease. This chain links TRBV6-1 with TRBJ1-1, with D possibly being TRBD1 (6 bases). Material: peripheral blood mononuclear cells (PBMCs), obtained at new diagnosis, from a patient treated with antithyroid drugs. Written as DNA, the CDR3 is TGTGCCAGCGGGGGCAGGGGATCCACTGAAGCTTTCTTT. This encodes CASGGRGSTEAFF.